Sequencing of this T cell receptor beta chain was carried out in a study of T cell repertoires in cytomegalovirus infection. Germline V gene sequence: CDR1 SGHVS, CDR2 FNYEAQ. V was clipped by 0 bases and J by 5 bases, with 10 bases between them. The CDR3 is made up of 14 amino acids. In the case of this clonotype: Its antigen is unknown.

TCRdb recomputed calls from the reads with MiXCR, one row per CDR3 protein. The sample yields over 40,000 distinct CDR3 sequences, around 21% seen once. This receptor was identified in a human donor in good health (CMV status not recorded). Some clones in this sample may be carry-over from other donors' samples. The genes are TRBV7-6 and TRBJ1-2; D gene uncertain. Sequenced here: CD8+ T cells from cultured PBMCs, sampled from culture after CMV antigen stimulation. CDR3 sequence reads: CASSLALWEYGYTF. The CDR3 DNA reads TGTGCCAGCAGCTTAGCGCTGTGGGAGTATGGCTACACCTTC.